These T cell receptor beta chains were read from a single sample in a study of shared clonotypes between healthy human individuals. Measured with immunoSEQ multiplex PCR; TCRdb has only the in-frame clones, and not every one. The sample lists 450,000 to 500,000 clones, approximately 80% occurring once. Material for sequencing was PBMCs. The receptors come from a woman in her thirties or forties in good health. Some clones in this sample may be carry-over from other donors' samples. Each CDR3 is given with its conserved first and last residue. D genes are given only for firm matches. Clone size is shown for a subset of rows, as once, few, many or a class of expanded clone.

v_gene: TRBV27
j_gene: TRBJ1-2
abundance: -
d_gene: TRBD1
CDR3aa: CASSGSQGARGYTF
CDR3nt: TGTGCCAGCAGCGGGTCTCAGGGGGCAAGGGGCTACACCTTC

v_gene: TRBV7-2
j_gene: TRBJ2-2
abundance: -
d_gene: -
CDR3aa: CASSSFGVGGTGELFF
CDR3nt: TGTGCCAGCAGCTCTTTTGGGGTTGGGGGCACCGGGGAGCTGTTTTTT

v_gene: TRBV28
j_gene: TRBJ1-4
abundance: -
d_gene: -
CDR3aa: CASWGGFATNEKLFF
CDR3nt: TGTGCCAGCTGGGGGGGCTTCGCAACTAATGAAAAACTGTTTTTT

v_gene: TRBV27
j_gene: TRBJ2-5
abundance: -
d_gene: -
CDR3aa: CASSWTVQETQYF
CDR3nt: TGTGCCAGCAGTTGGACAGTCCAAGAGACCCAGTACTTC

v_gene: TRBV2
j_gene: TRBJ1-1
abundance: few
d_gene: TRBD1
CDR3aa: CASSEGFRDRTEAFF
CDR3nt: TGTGCCAGCAGTGAAGGTTTTAGGGACAGGACTGAAGCTTTCTTT

v_gene: TRBV7-3
j_gene: TRBJ1-1
abundance: -
d_gene: -
CDR3aa: CASRYSLSGRLNTEAFF
CDR3nt: TGTGCCAGCAGGTATTCACTCAGCGGACGGTTGAACACTGAAGCTTTCTTT

v_gene: TRBV9
j_gene: TRBJ1-4
abundance: -
d_gene: TRBD1
CDR3aa: CASSVGTGLEKLFF
CDR3nt: TGTGCCAGCAGCGTAGGGACAGGCCTTGAAAAACTGTTTTTT

v_gene: TRBV29-1
j_gene: TRBJ2-7
abundance: -
d_gene: TRBD2
CDR3aa: CSVGGQLAGGYEQYF
CDR3nt: TGCAGCGTTGGGGGACAGCTAGCGGGAGGTTACGAGCAGTACTTC

v_gene: TRBV28
j_gene: TRBJ2-5
abundance: -
d_gene: TRBD2
CDR3aa: CASSPWGGGLAGFYRETQYF
CDR3nt: TGTGCCAGCAGTCCTTGGGGCGGGGGACTAGCGGGATTTTACCGAGAGACCCAGTACTTC

v_gene: TRBV19
j_gene: TRBJ2-6
abundance: -
d_gene: -
CDR3aa: CASSTPGTGANVLTF
CDR3nt: TGTGCCAGTAGTACCCCAGGGACTGGGGCCAACGTCCTGACTTTC

v_gene: TRBV2
j_gene: TRBJ2-3
abundance: -
d_gene: -
CDR3aa: CASSILSSSTDTQYF
CDR3nt: TGTGCCAGCAGTATCCTCTCTTCTAGCACAGATACGCAGTATTTT

v_gene: TRBV5-6
j_gene: TRBJ1-1
abundance: -
d_gene: -
CDR3aa: CASSLWTQPANTEAFF
CDR3nt: TGTGCCAGCAGCTTGTGGACACAACCTGCGAACACTGAAGCTTTCTTT

v_gene: TRBV6-1
j_gene: TRBJ2-7
abundance: -
d_gene: -
CDR3aa: CASTRPAGYEQYF
CDR3nt: TGTGCCAGCACACGGCCAGCGGGCTACGAGCAGTACTTC

v_gene: TRBV11-1
j_gene: TRBJ2-5
abundance: -
d_gene: -
CDR3aa: CASSFNQGAETQYF
CDR3nt: TGTGCCAGCAGCTTTAACCAGGGTGCAGAGACCCAGTACTTC

v_gene: TRBV19
j_gene: TRBJ1-5
abundance: -
d_gene: -
CDR3aa: CASSIRQLYSNQPQHF
CDR3nt: TGTGCCAGTAGTATACGGCAGCTTTATAGCAATCAGCCCCAGCATTTT

v_gene: TRBV2
j_gene: TRBJ1-3
abundance: -
d_gene: -
CDR3aa: CASRRILGSGNTIYF
CDR3nt: TGTGCCAGCAGGCGTATACTGGGCTCCGGAAACACCATATATTTT

v_gene: TRBV2
j_gene: TRBJ2-2
abundance: once
d_gene: TRBD1
CDR3aa: CASSEGTGWRESTGELFF
CDR3nt: TGTGCCAGCAGTGAGGGGACAGGGTGGCGGGAGAGCACCGGGGAGCTGTTTTTT